The 21 T cell receptor beta chains below were found in one sample sequenced in a study of OX40 agonist ivuxolimab in advanced cancers. Some clones are missing from TCRdb's copy, which holds only in-frame ones; the method was immunoSEQ multiplex PCR. The table includes approximately 70,000 clones, roughly 90% detected once. The source material was CD4+ or CD8+ T cells sorted from blood, sampled in a trial of the OX40 agonist ivuxolimab. The receptors come from an adult with an advanced solid tumor such as melanoma, head and neck, liver or kidney cancer.

V is TRBV7-9 and J is TRBJ2-2; no clear D gene. Germline CDR1 reads SEHNR; CDR2 reads FQNEAQ (reference sequence). The CDR3 runs 15 residues. V was cut by 5 bases and J by 0 bases, with 10 bases left in between. CDR3 in DNA: TGTGCCAGCAGCCGACGGGCAGCGAACACCGGGGAGCTGTTTTTT. It is translated as CASSRRAANTGELFF.

The CDR3 nucleotides are TGTGCCAGCAGTTTATCGGGAAAAAATTCACCCCTCCACTTT. It encodes CASSLSGKNSPLHF. This sequence joins TRBV27 and TRBJ1-6, with D unresolved. The CDR3 sequence is 14 residues long. CDR1 MNHEY and CDR2 SMNVEV come from the germline V gene (reference sequence). Deletions cut 0 bases from V and 7 bases from J, with 7 bases between.

The V gene is TRBV28, the J gene TRBJ1-1, with D maybe TRBD1 (5 bases). CDR3 length: 13 residues. CDR1 is MDHEN and CDR2 is SYDVKM in the germline V gene. Trimming took 3 bases from V and 6 from J, leaving 11 bases between them. This CDR3 reads CASSFRPQAEAFF. CDR3 DNA: TGTGCCAGCAGTTTTCGACCACAGGCTGAAGCTTTCTTT. Full variable domain (missing parts from reference TRBV28 and TRBJ1-1): DVKVTQSSRYLVKRTGEKVFLECVQDMDHENMFWYRQDPGLGLRLIYFSYDVKMKEKGDIPEGYSVSREKKERFSLILESASTNQTSMYLCASSFRPQAEAFFGQGTRLTVV.

The chain joins TRBV5-1 to TRBJ2-1; no clear D gene. Germline values: CDR1 SGHRS, CDR2 YFSETQ. Deletions cut 4 bases from V and 3 bases from J, with 5 bases between. This CDR3 is 12 amino acids long. The chain's CDR3 is CASSADYNEQFF. The DNA for the CDR3 is TGCGCCAGCAGCGCGGACTACAATGAGCAGTTCTTC. Complete variable domain (other parts from reference TRBV5-1 and TRBJ2-1): KAGVTQTPRYLIKTRGQQVTLSCSPISGHRSVSWYQQTPGQGLQFLFEYFSETQRNKGNFPGRFSGRQFSNSRSEMNVSTLELGDSALYLCASSADYNEQFFGPGTRLTVL.

The chain couples TRBV7-2 to TRBJ2-3; D gene uncertain. This CDR3 has 12 residues. V lost 4 bases to trimming and J lost 5 bases, with 7 bases between them. The germline V gene encodes CDR1 SGHTA and CDR2 FQGNSA. The CDR3 region is CASSSTRDTQYF. DNA of the CDR3: TGTGCCAGCAGCTCCACGAGAGATACGCAGTATTTT.

This chain connects TRBV2 to TRBJ2-2, with a weak D call TRBD1 (6 bases). Germline CDR1 reads SNHLY; CDR2 reads FYNNEI. V lost 7 bases, J lost 4 bases, and 13 bases lay in between. The length of the CDR3 is 14 residues. CDR3 in amino acids: CASNPTGTTGELFF. CDR3 in DNA: TGTGCCAGCAACCCCACAGGGACCACCGGGGAGCTGTTTTTT. Full variable domain (outside the CDR3, taken from reference TRBV2 and TRBJ2-2): EPEVTQTPSHQVTQMGQEVILRCVPISNHLYFYWYRQILGQKVEFLVSFYNNEISEKSEIFDDQFSVERPDGSNFTLKIRSTKLEDSAMYFCASNPTGTTGELFFGEGSRLTVL.

This chain links TRBV19 with TRBJ2-5, with TRBD2 matching 9 bases. CDR1 is LNHDA and CDR2 is SQIVND in the germline V gene (reference sequence). The CDR3 has 15 amino acids. The V gene end was trimmed by 2 bases and the J gene end by 7 bases; junction bases not matched to a gene: 8. CDR3 amino acids: CASSISGGREGTQYF. CDR3 DNA: TGTGCCAGTAGTATAAGCGGGGGGCGGGAAGGGACCCAGTACTTC.

CDR3 bases: TGTGCCAGCAGGGCGACTAGCGGGGATTACGCCGGGGAGCTGTTTTTT. Its protein is CASRATSGDYAGELFF. The chain combines TRBV2 with TRBJ2-2; 11 nucleotides line up with TRBD2. CDR1 is SNHLY and CDR2 is FYNNEI in the germline V gene. Trimming at V came to 6 bases and at J to 6 bases, leaving 9 bases not matched to a gene. The CDR3 is 16 amino acids. The full variable domain, rest sourced from reference TRBV2 and TRBJ2-2, is EPEVTQTPSHQVTQMGQEVILRCVPISNHLYFYWYRQILGQKVEFLVSFYNNEISEKSEIFDDQFSVERPDGSNFTLKIRSTKLEDSAMYFCASRATSGDYAGELFFGEGSRLTVL.

V and J are TRBV5-1 and TRBJ2-1; 12 nucleotides line up with TRBD2. Per the germline V gene, CDR1 is SGHRS and CDR2 is YFSETQ. With V trimmed by 4 bases and J by 6 bases, 5 bases remained unmatched. This CDR3 spans 15 amino acids. In DNA, the CDR3 is TGCGCCAGCAGCCCTAGCGGGGGGGCCAGCAATGAGCAGTTCTTC. It encodes CASSPSGGASNEQFF.

V usage is TRBV28 and J usage is TRBJ2-7; the D is unclear. V gave up 8 bases and J gave up 4 bases, with 9 bases separating them. Germline V gene lookup returns CDR1 MDHEN and CDR2 SYDVKM. The CDR3 is made up of 11 amino acids. The CDR3 coding sequence is TGTGCCAGCGTGCCCGAGTACGAGCAGTACTTC. Protein sequence: CASVPEYEQYF.

This rearrangement joins TRBV7-6 to TRBJ1-3; D gene ambiguous. Trimming shortened V by 0 bases and J by 9 bases, and 12 bases separated the two germline ends. This CDR3 is built from 14 residues. Germline CDR1 is SGHVS and CDR2 is FNYEAQ. DNA for the CDR3: TGTGCCAGCAGCTTAGCGGTCGACGGGCGCACCATATATTTT. Translation: CASSLAVDGRTIYF.

V gene TRBV30 combines with J gene TRBJ2-7; D is uncertain. V was trimmed by 4 bases and J by 3 bases, leaving 10 bases between them. CDR3 length equals 12 residues. The V gene's germline CDR1 is GTSNPN and CDR2 SVGIG (reference sequence). CDR3 protein: CAWNQAGYEQYF. CDR3 nucleotide sequence: TGTGCCTGGAACCAGGCTGGCTACGAGCAGTACTTC.

The rearrangement uses TRBV7-2 and TRBJ1-2; D may be TRBD1 (6 bases). The CDR3 length is 15 residues. V lost 1 base to trimming and J lost 0 bases, with 9 bases between them. Germline loops: CDR1 SGHTA, CDR2 FQGNSA. CDR3 sequence: CASSLGTEANYGYTF. CDR3 coding DNA: TGTGCCAGCAGCTTAGGGACAGAAGCTAACTATGGCTACACCTTC.

Only one count was recorded for this clone. The V and J genes are TRBV5-5 and TRBJ2-5; TRBD1 agrees at 8 bases. After removal of 4 bases from V and 5 bases from J, the junction contained 4 bases not matched to a gene. CDR3 length: 13 amino acids. Germline loops: CDR1 SGHKS, CDR2 YYEKEE (reference sequence). The CDR3 nucleotides are TGTGCCAGCAGCCCTCGGGACAGGGAGACCCAGTACTTC. As protein: CASSPRDRETQYF.

The rearrangement uses TRBV5-4 and TRBJ1-2; D may be TRBD1 (6 bases). Germline V gene data show CDR1 as SGHNT and CDR2 as YYREEE (reference sequence). V lost 0 bases and J 4 bases, leaving 10 bases between the germline ends. The CDR3 spans 14 residues. CDR3 sequence: CASSLGGDIYGYTF. In DNA, the CDR3 is TGTGCCAGCAGCTTGGGGGGGGACATCTATGGCTACACCTTC.

The chain combines TRBV1 with TRBJ1-6; the table's D call TRBD1 went unverified against the DNA. TRBV1 is deemed a pseudogene. CDR3 size: 14 residues. The CDR3 DNA sequence: TGCACCAGCAGCCAGGGACAGGGAGGTTCACCCCTCCACTTT. Its translation: CTSSQGQGGSPLHF.

The genes are TRBV7-3 and TRBJ2-3; the match to TRBD1 covers 8 bases. CDR1 is SGHTA, CDR2 FQGTGA, per germline. J was trimmed by 1 base and V by 5 bases; bases with no gene match: 14. The CDR3 is made up of 18 amino acids. The CDR3 nucleotides read TGTGCCAGCAGCCCCCGGACAGGGTCATACCGTCGCACAGATACGCAGTATTTT. Translated: CASSPRTGSYRRTDTQYF.

CDR3 in amino acids: CASRTGTGTFPGELFF. The CDR3 nucleotides read TGTGCCAGTAGAACCGGGACAGGGACTTTTCCCGGGGAGCTGTTTTTT. The chain joins TRBV19 to TRBJ2-2; 9 nucleotides line up with TRBD1. J gave up 6 bases and V 6 bases, and 11 bases lay outside the gene matches. This CDR3 region has 16 residues. Germline values: CDR1 LNHDA, CDR2 SQIVND (reference sequence).

The CDR3 coding sequence is TGTGCCACCAGCAGAGGGACTAGCGGGGGTTACAATGAGCAGTTCTTC. It yields the protein CATSRGTSGGYNEQFF. The rearrangement joins TRBV15 to TRBJ2-1; 13 bases map to TRBD2. This CDR3 contains 16 residues. V dropped 1 base and J dropped 4; count of bases not matched to a gene: 1. From germline, CDR1 is LNHNV and CDR2 YYDKDF (reference sequence).

The chain's CDR3 is CASSPPMYRGQETQYF. The CDR3 DNA reads TGTGCCAGCAGTCCCCCTATGTACAGGGGGCAAGAGACCCAGTACTTC. This chain connects TRBV28 to TRBJ2-5, with TRBD1 identical over 8 bases. V shed 5 bases, J shed 2 bases, and the junction held 10 bases outside the gene matches. Looked up from germline, CDR1 is MDHEN and CDR2 is SYDVKM. The length of the CDR3 is 16 residues.

In nucleotides, the CDR3 is TGTGCCAGCAGCCAAGCTCAAGAGACCCAGTACTTC. Protein: CASSQAQETQYF. The J gene is TRBJ2-5, the V gene TRBV14; D uncertain. CDR3 length equals 12 residues. Germline CDR1 is SGHDN and CDR2 is FVKESK. Trimming left V 1 base short and J 2 bases short, with 2 bases between.